This T cell receptor (beta chain) was identified during a study of T cells after posttransplantation cyclophosphamide (dated by TCRdb to about 2016). As for the study more broadly: T cell repertoire reconstitution was tracked by TRB sequencing after myeloablative bone marrow transplantation in which posttransplantation cyclophosphamide was used as GVHD prophylaxis. Blood from every one of the roughly 30 PTCy patients who had 1-year posttransplant specimens underwent TRB sequencing. Antigen receptor sequencing covered samples from 35 to 40 PTCy-treated patients and about 17 of their related bone marrow donors. In 3 patients, up to about 3 additional blood samples taken between 2 and 5.2 years after transplant also underwent TRB sequencing, as did pretransplant blood from several patients. Public TRB sequences were compared against a database of over 3,600 sequences linked to responses to pathogens, tumor antigens, self-antigens and alloantigens. Because TRA and TRB clonality were tightly correlated in fewer than 10 samples, subsequent TCR analyses were focused on TRB only.

Concerning this clone itself: The target of this receptor is not known. Per-base quality was not reported, and no clone a single base away is much larger than it.

From its cysteine to its phenylalanine, the CDR3 spans 14 amino acids. The read is trimmed to its CDR3 DNA, 42 bases read in frame from base 1. The V and J ends are trimmed by 0 bases and 3 bases, leaving 10 bases between them. For CDR1 and CDR2, the germline V gene lists SGDLS and YYNGEE. On the day of marrow donation, related bone marrow donors gave peripheral blood samples. Mononuclear cells from peripheral blood and bone marrow were separated by Ficoll-Hypaque density centrifugation and then cryopreserved. Genomic DNA was used for TRB sequencing, which was performed with the immunoSEQ assay at survey resolution or with the hsTCRB kit. Processing in the source paper ran as follows. The immunoSEQ software handled initial read processing, and the LymphoSeq R package was used for repertoire analyses. Clonality was calculated as 1 minus normalized Shannon entropy, and the Gini coefficient was also calculated for each TRB dataset. To infer phenotypes in unsorted samples, TRB sequences from sorted subsets of the recipient or donor were mapped onto unsorted samples from the same recipient. The table comes from immuneACCESS by way of TCRdb, which keeps in-frame sequences with V and J called. Part of the clones is missing from these tables; in studies checked, under half for an unresolved V gene and the rest for unknown reasons. V and J calls and clone size come straight from that table; D and trimming were deduced from the DNA. The table for this sample lists 45,000 to 60,000 clones; roughly 93% of them were counted only once. In total, the top ten clones hold 3% to 3.5% of the sample.

Beyond this particular receptor, the publication reports: The TRB repertoires of T cells infiltrating skin or the GI tract showed only limited overlap with the TRB repertoires found in blood. Across the approximately 46 patients, TRB clonality was highly associated with recipient CMV seropositivity and CMV reactivation, and diversity with PTCy was similar to that in the CNI/methotrexate controls. Donor-recipient similarity was low at 1-2 months but rose over the first year, and later blood repertoires were often dominated by donor CD8+ memory clones.

The rearranged chain carries TRBV9 and TRBJ2-7; 6 matching bases give a weak D call of TRBD1. This TCR was recovered from a woman aged 50 to 65 in good health and a related stem cell transplant donor. Specimen: PBMCs. The nucleotides are TGTGCCAGCAGCGTAGACACAGGGCGCTACGAGCAGTACTTC. It translates to CASSVDTGRYEQYF.